This TCR beta chain stems from a study of T cell repertoires in cytomegalovirus infection. Study information: Indications of both CMV infection and matching HLA type were provided by public TCR beta signatures.

V lost 2 bases, J lost 4 bases, and 18 bases lay in between. This CDR3 has 17 amino acids. Germline V CDR1 and CDR2: SEHNR, FQNEAQ (reference sequence). TCRdb reanalysed the reads using MiXCR and keeps one entry per CDR3 protein. Of roughly 240,000 distinct CDR3 sequences detected, 5% to 8.5% appear once; the ten largest clones hold about 6.5%. This clonotype was seen many times. The clonotype comes from a human donor in good health (CMV status not recorded). Some clones in this sample may be carry-over from other donors' samples. The chain carries TRBV7-9 and TRBJ2-1, with D perhaps TRBD1 (6 bases). Sequencing was performed on PBMCs. CDR3 region: CASSLNWDPQGYNEQFF. CDR3 coding DNA: TGTGCCAGCAGCTTAAATTGGGACCCCCAGGGGTACAATGAGCAGTTCTTC.